The source of this T cell receptor beta chain is a study of blood T cell repertoires in COVID-19. Background on the study: Donors in the United States, Italy and Spain gave samples during acute or convalescent COVID-19.

TCRdb's copy holds only in-frame clones and misses some; the assay was immunoSEQ multiplex PCR. The data hold fewer than 50,000 clones, with 80% to 85% observed a single time. There are 15 residues in the CDR3. The V end lost 0 bases, the J end lost 6 bases, and 12 bases lay between the germline ends. Germline CDR1 reads MNHEY; CDR2 reads SVGEGT. Sequencing input: peripheral blood. This clonotype was sampled from a man aged 55 to 70 with COVID-19, enrolled during active disease. The chain couples TRBV6-2 or TRBV6-3 to TRBJ1-5; D unclear. In DNA form, the CDR3 reads TGTGCCAGCAGTTACTCTTCAGTAAGGAGTCAGCCCCAGCATTTT. It encodes CASSYSSVRSQPQHF.